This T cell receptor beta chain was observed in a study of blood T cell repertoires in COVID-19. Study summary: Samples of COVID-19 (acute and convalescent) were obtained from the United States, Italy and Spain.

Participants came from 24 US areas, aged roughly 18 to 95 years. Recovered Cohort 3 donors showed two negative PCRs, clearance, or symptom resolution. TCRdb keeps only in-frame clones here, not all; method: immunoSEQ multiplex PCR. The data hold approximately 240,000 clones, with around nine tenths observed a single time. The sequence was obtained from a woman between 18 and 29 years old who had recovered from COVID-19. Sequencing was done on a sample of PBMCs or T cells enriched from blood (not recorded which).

CDR3 DNA: TGTGCCAGCAGCGCGGCGTTAGATACGCAGTATTTT. Amino acid sequence: CASSAALDTQYF. V and J are TRBV7-3 and TRBJ2-3; D is unresolved. V lost 5 bases and J lost 5, with 8 bases in between. Germline-derived CDR1 and CDR2 are SGHTA and FQGTGA. The CDR3 has 12 amino acids.